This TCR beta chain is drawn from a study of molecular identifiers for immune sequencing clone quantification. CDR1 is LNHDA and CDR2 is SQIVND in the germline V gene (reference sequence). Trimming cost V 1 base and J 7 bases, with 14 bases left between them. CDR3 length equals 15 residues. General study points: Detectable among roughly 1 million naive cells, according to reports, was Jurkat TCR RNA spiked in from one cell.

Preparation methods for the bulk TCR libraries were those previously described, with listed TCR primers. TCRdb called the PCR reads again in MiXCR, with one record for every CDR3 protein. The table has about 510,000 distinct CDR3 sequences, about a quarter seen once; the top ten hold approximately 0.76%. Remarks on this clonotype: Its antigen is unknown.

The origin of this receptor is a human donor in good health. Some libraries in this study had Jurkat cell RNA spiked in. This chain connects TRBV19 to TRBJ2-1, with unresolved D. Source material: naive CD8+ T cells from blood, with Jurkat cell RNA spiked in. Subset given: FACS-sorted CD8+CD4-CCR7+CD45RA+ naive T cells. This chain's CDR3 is CASSIGSCGRNEQFF. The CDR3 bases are TGTGCCAGTAGTATAGGGAGTTGTGGTAGGAATGAGCAGTTCTTC.